The 14 T cell receptor beta chains presented below share a single source sample, sequenced in a study of tumor-infiltrating lymphocytes in localized non-small cell lung cancer. Libraries were prepared by immunoSEQ multiplex PCR; TCRdb keeps only in-frame clonotypes and omits some of them. The repertoire has about 12,000 clones, 78% of them found once; the top ten carry 4.5%. Specimen: lung tumor tissue. All receptors derive from a human donor with non-small cell lung cancer.

This clone was detected once. The V call is TRBV28, the J call TRBJ2-7; 11 nucleotides align to TRBD2. Germline values: CDR1 MDHEN, CDR2 SYDVKM. V lost 3 bases to trimming and J lost 4 bases; unmatched junction nucleotides: 14. The CDR3 loop spans 18 amino acids. CDR3 region: CASSFLIAGGPGGYEQYF. The CDR3 DNA sequence: TGTGCCAGCAGTTTCCTCATAGCGGGAGGGCCTGGAGGTTACGAGCAGTACTTC.

This clone was seen just once. This chain connects TRBV7-2 to TRBJ1-1; D is unresolved. The V end was cut by 1 base, the J end by 0 bases, with 6 bases between. The CDR3 runs to 14 residues. Per the germline V gene, CDR1 is SGHTA and CDR2 is FQGNSA. The CDR3 sequence: CASSLVSMNTEAFF. In DNA, the CDR3 is TGTGCCAGCAGCTTAGTCAGTATGAACACTGAAGCTTTCTTT. The whole variable domain, remainder taken from reference TRBV7-2 and TRBJ1-1, is GAGVSQSPSNKVTEKGKDVELRCDPISGHTALYWYRQSLGQGLEFLIYFQGNSAPDKSGLPSDRFSAERTGGSVSTLTIQRTQQEDSAVYLCASSLVSMNTEAFFGQGTRLTVV.

This rearrangement joins TRBV7-9 to TRBJ1-4; no firm D call. The V end was cut by 1 base, the J end by 3 bases, with 9 bases between. Per the germline V gene, CDR1 is SEHNR and CDR2 is FQNEAQ (reference sequence). The CDR3 spans 15 residues. The CDR3 spells CASSLVGGANEKLFF. The CDR3 nucleotides read TGTGCCAGCAGCTTAGTAGGCGGGGCTAATGAAAAACTGTTTTTT.

The chain has TRBV30 and TRBJ2-1; D is uncertain. V was cut by 0 bases and J by 9 bases, with 15 bases left in between. Germline V lookup: CDR1 GTSNPN, CDR2 SVGIG (reference sequence). The CDR3 spans 14 residues. The CDR3 nucleotides are TGTGCCTGGAGTGTACCCAACGTGGTTCCTGAGCAGTTCTTC. Protein product: CAWSVPNVVPEQFF. The full variable domain, with the rest looked up from reference TRBV30 and TRBJ2-1, is SQTIHQWPATLVQPVGSPLSLECTVEGTSNPNLYWYRQAAGRGLQLLFYSVGIGQISSEVPQNLSASRPQDRQFILSSKKLLLSDSGFYLCAWSVPNVVPEQFFGPGTRLTVL.

This chain links TRBV18 with TRBJ2-3; D unresolved. This CDR3 has 13 amino acids. From germline, CDR1 is KGHSH and CDR2 LQKENI. The V and J ends lost 1 base and 4 bases respectively, with 6 bases between them. The CDR3 bases are TGTGCCAGCTCACCACGAGCCCCAGATACGCAGTATTTT. Translated, it gives CASSPRAPDTQYF.

This clone was counted a few times. The gene calls are TRBV5-8 and TRBJ2-7, with D perhaps being TRBD1 or TRBD2 (5 bases each). The germline V and J ends were trimmed by 5 bases and 2 bases, with 17 bases remaining between them. Germline V CDR1 and CDR2: SGHTS, YDEGEE. This CDR3 is built from 15 residues. The CDR3 region has the DNA TGTGCCAGCAGTCAGGGACCGATCCCTACCTACGAGCAGTACTTC. Its protein is CASSQGPIPTYEQYF.

The chain has TRBV4-3 and TRBJ1-1; D gene uncertain. The CDR3 extends over 14 amino acids. Trimming removed 0 bases from V and 5 bases from J, with 10 bases in between. The germline V gene has CDR1 LGHNA and CDR2 YSLEER. CDR3 coding DNA: TGCGCCAGCAGCCAAGATCTGGTGGGAACTGAAGCTTTCTTT. This sequence encodes CASSQDLVGTEAFF.

This clone has only one observation. The chain is built from TRBV11-2 and TRBJ2-7; TRBD2 aligns across 7 bases. Germline assignment: CDR1 SGHAT and CDR2 FQNNGV. This CDR3 is 12 amino acids long. Trimming took 11 bases from V and 2 from J; bases not matched to a gene: 6. CDR3 residues: CASRGFTYEQYF. The CDR3 bases are TGTGCCTCGCGGGGGTTTACCTACGAGCAGTACTTC.

The V and J genes are TRBV7-8 and TRBJ2-5, with D tentatively TRBD2 (6 bases). Trimming removed 3 bases at V and 5 bases at J, with 13 bases between. Germline V gives CDR1 SGHVS, CDR2 FQNEAQ. The CDR3 consists of 14 residues. CDR3 loop: CASSFLGAGETQYF. CDR3 nucleotide sequence: TGTGCCAGCAGCTTCCTAGGGGCGGGGGAGACCCAGTACTTC.

The chain carries TRBV5-1 and TRBJ2-3; TRBD2 might be the D (6 bases). Trimming removed 5 bases from V and 2 bases from J, with 12 bases in between. The CDR3 covers 14 residues. CDR1 and CDR2 (germline): SGHRS, YFSETQ. The CDR3 protein is CASSWDSTTDTQYF. CDR3 bases: TGCGCCAGCAGTTGGGACTCAACCACAGATACGCAGTATTTT.

The V call is TRBV7-8, the J call TRBJ1-2, with TRBD1 matching over 10 bases. V gave up 0 bases and J gave up 4 bases; unmatched junction bases: 5. The CDR3 extends over 16 amino acids. The germline V gene encodes CDR1 SGHVS and CDR2 FQNEAQ. The CDR3 bases are TGTGCCAGCAGCTTAGCTGGGACAGGGGTGGGCTATGGCTACACCTTC. Amino acids: CASSLAGTGVGYGYTF.

The chain joins TRBV5-6 to TRBJ1-2; D is undetermined. CDR1 and CDR2 (germline): SGHDT, YYEEEE. V lost 2 bases and J lost 3, with 14 bases in between. CDR3 length: 15 amino acids. CDR3 coding DNA: TGTGCCAGCAGCTTCGTCCAGACGGGCTACTATGGCTACACCTTC. Its protein product is CASSFVQTGYYGYTF.

Within the sample, this clone is medium-sized. The genes are TRBV6-6 and TRBJ2-1; no reliable D call. The CDR3 has 12 residues. V was clipped by 5 bases and J by 4 bases, with 6 bases between them. Germline V lookup: CDR1 MNHNY, CDR2 SVGAGI (reference sequence). In nucleotides, the CDR3 is TGTGCCAGCAGTCAAATGTACAATGAGCAGTTCTTC. This translates into CASSQMYNEQFF.

The chain combines TRBV18 with TRBJ2-6; D is undetermined. The germline CDR1 and CDR2 sequences are KGHSH and LQKENI. V was trimmed by 4 bases and J by 1 base, leaving 11 bases between them. The CDR3 extends over 16 amino acids. The CDR3 spells CASSLPLGSGANVLTF. Written as DNA, the CDR3 is TGTGCCAGCTCACTACCTCTAGGATCTGGGGCCAACGTCCTGACTTTC.